A selection of T cell receptor beta chains follows, all from one sample in a study of cytomegalovirus exposure and HLA in healthy donors. Profiled with immunoSEQ multiplex PCR; TCRdb holds only in-frame clones, not every one. The sample lists some 210,000 clones, roughly 76% occurring once. The sample consisted of PBMCs. The receptors originated from a woman in her twenties or thirties in good health and CMV-seropositive. CDR3s leave out the opening cysteine and the closing phenylalanine or tryptophan. The order of the fields is J gene, V gene, CDR3 protein.

j_gene: TRBJ1-1; v_gene: TRBV29-1; CDR3aa: SAALGDTEAF
j_gene: TRBJ1-1; v_gene: TRBV30; CDR3aa: AWSVFGPNTEAF
j_gene: TRBJ1-4; v_gene: TRBV10-3; CDR3aa: ATHDGREKLF
j_gene: TRBJ2-3; v_gene: TRBV5-1; CDR3aa: ASSSSGASTDTQY
j_gene: TRBJ1-4; v_gene: TRBV9; CDR3aa: ASSRDSNEKLF
j_gene: TRBJ1-6; v_gene: TRBV19; CDR3aa: ASSLRTGSVDSPLH
j_gene: TRBJ2-1; v_gene: TRBV7-2; CDR3aa: ASSFRQGILNEQF
j_gene: TRBJ2-2; v_gene: TRBV7-6; CDR3aa: ASSLVVAGGPETGELF
j_gene: TRBJ1-2; v_gene: TRBV4-3; CDR3aa: ASSQEILDGRDLLGGYT
j_gene: TRBJ2-2; v_gene: TRBV10-2; CDR3aa: ASRNSGTNTGELF
j_gene: TRBJ2-3; v_gene: TRBV28; CDR3aa: ASSYRVYGATDTQY